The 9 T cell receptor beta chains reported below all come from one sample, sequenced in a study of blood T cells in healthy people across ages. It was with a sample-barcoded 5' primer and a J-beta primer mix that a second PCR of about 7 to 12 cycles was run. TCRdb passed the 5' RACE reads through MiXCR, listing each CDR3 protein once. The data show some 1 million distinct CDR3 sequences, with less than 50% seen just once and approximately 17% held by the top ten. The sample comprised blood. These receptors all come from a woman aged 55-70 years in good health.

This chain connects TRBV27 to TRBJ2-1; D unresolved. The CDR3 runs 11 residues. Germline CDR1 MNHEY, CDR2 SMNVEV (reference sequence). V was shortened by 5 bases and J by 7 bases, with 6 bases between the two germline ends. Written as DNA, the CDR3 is TGTGCCAGCAGTGAAGAGAATGAGCAGTTCTTC. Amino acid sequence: CASSEENEQFF.

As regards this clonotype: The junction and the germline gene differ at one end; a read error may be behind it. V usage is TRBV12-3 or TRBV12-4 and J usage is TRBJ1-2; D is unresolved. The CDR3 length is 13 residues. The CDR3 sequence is CTSTLLLGLGYTF. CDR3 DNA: TGTACCAGCACCCTCCTCCTGGGCCTAGGCTACACCTTC.

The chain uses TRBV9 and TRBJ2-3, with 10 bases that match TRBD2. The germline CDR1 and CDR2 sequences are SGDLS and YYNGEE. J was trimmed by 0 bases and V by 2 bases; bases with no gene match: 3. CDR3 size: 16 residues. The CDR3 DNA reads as TGTGCCAGCAGCGTCATAGCGGGAGGTAGCACAGATACGCAGTATTTT. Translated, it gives CASSVIAGGSTDTQYF.

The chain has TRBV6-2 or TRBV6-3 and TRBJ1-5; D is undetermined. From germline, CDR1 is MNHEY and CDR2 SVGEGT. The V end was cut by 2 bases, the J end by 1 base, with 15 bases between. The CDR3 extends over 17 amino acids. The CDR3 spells CASSYPSAQRSNQPQHF. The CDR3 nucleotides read TGTGCCAGCAGTTACCCTTCAGCCCAACGGAGCAATCAGCCCCAGCATTTT.

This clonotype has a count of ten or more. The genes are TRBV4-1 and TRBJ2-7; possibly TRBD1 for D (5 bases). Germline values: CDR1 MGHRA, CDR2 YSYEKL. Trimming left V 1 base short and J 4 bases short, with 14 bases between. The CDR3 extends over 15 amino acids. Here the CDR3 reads CASSQAAGNIYEQYF. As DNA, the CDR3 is TGCGCCAGCAGCCAAGCGGCAGGGAACATATACGAGCAGTACTTC.

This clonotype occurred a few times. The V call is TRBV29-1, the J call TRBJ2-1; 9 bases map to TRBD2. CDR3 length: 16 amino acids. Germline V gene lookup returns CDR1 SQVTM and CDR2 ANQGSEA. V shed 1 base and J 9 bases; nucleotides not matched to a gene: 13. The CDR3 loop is CSVEGNCGRAECEQFF. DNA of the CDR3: TGCAGCGTTGAAGGAAATTGCGGGAGGGCCGAGTGTGAGCAGTTCTTC.

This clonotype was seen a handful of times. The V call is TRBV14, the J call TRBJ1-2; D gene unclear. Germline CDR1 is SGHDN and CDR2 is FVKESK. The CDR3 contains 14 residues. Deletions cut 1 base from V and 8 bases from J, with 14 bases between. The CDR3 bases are TGTGCCAGCAGCCAAGCGGTCCTTCCTGGGGGCTACACCTTC. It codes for CASSQAVLPGGYTF.

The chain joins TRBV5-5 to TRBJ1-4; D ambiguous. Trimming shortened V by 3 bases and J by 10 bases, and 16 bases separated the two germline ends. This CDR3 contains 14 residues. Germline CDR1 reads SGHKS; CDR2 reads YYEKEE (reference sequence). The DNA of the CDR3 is TGTGCCAGCAGCTCGGTCATCGGCATGGGAAAACTGTTTTTT. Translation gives CASSSVIGMGKLFF.

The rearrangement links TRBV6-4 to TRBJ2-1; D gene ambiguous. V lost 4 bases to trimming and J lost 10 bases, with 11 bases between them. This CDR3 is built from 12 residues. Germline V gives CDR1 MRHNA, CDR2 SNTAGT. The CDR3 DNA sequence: TGTGCCAGCAGTGGGACCACCCGGGAGCAGTTCTTC. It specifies CASSGTTREQFF.